These 31 T cell receptor beta chains came from one sample sequenced in a study of blood T cell repertoires in COVID-19. Profiling relied on immunoSEQ multiplex PCR, and the TCRdb table lists in-frame clones only, not all of them. In the table there are more than 90,000 clones, around 85% of which are singletons. Sample: peripheral blood. Receptors were obtained from an older woman with active or convalescent COVID-19.

The chain has TRBV6-2 or TRBV6-3 and TRBJ1-1, with D possibly matching TRBD1 (6 bases). The V gene's germline CDR1 is MNHEY and CDR2 SVGEGT. The CDR3 totals 15 residues. V was pared by 2 bases and J by 7 bases, with 17 bases between. The CDR3: CASSYAGVGSFEAFF. Here the CDR3 DNA reads TGTGCCAGCAGTTACGCAGGGGTGGGATCCTTTGAAGCTTTCTTT.

This chain links TRBV11-3 with TRBJ2-2, with 15 bases aligning to TRBD2. CDR3 size: 17 residues. The V and J ends lost 5 bases and 4 bases, in that order; junction bases with no gene match: 5. The germline CDR1 and CDR2 sequences are SGHNT and YENEEA. The CDR3: CASSHGLAGGSTGELFF. The CDR3, as DNA: TGTGCCAGCAGCCACGGACTAGCGGGAGGGAGCACCGGGGAGCTGTTTTTT. Full variable domain (outside the CDR3, taken from reference TRBV11-3 and TRBJ2-2): EAGVVQSPRYKIIEKKQPVAFWCNPISGHNTLYWYLQNLGQGPELLIRYENEEAVDDSQLPKDRFSAERLKGVDSTLKIQPAELGDSAVYLCASSHGLAGGSTGELFFGEGSRLTVL.

In this sample, this clone turned up once. The gene calls are TRBV18 and TRBJ1-4, with D uncertain. V was clipped by 5 bases and J by 7 bases, with 8 bases between them. This CDR3 region has 12 residues. In germline, CDR1 is KGHSH, CDR2 LQKENI. In DNA, the CDR3 is TGTGCCAGCTCAGAGGCCGGTGAAAAACTGTTTTTT. It codes for CASSEAGEKLFF.

The rearrangement links TRBV7-8 to TRBJ1-1, with 7 bases lining up with TRBD1. The V gene's germline CDR1 is SGHVS and CDR2 FQNEAQ. Trimming cost V 5 bases and J 1 base; bases outside gene matches: 4. The CDR3 has 14 residues. CDR3 region: CASSAGTANTEAFF. CDR3 DNA: TGTGCCAGCAGCGCCGGGACAGCGAACACTGAAGCTTTCTTT.

The V gene is TRBV3-1 (or the pseudogene TRBV3-2), the J gene TRBJ2-7; TRBD2 is a possible D gene (6 bases). CDR1 LGHDT and CDR2 YNNKEL come from the germline V gene (reference sequence). Trimming pared 4 bases from V and 6 bases from J, leaving 19 bases between. The CDR3 covers 15 residues. The CDR3 here is CASSPMGTHSGEQYF. For the CDR3, the DNA is TGTGCCAGCAGCCCGATGGGGACTCATTCCGGCGAGCAGTACTTC.

V is TRBV6-6 and J is TRBJ2-7; 11 bases map to TRBD2. The CDR3 is made up of 14 amino acids. The V gene end was trimmed by 9 bases and the J gene end by 6 bases; junction bases not matched to a gene: 10. Germline V gene data show CDR1 as MNHNY and CDR2 as SVGAGI (reference sequence). CDR3 DNA sequence: TGTGCCAGTAAGACTAGCGGGATCTCGTCCGAGCAGTACTTC. It specifies CASKTSGISSEQYF.

CDR3 nucleotide sequence: TGTGCCAGCAGTTACGGGGGGACCTGGACGCAGTATTTT. Its protein is CASSYGGTWTQYF. The chain links TRBV6-2 or TRBV6-3 to TRBJ2-3; possibly TRBD2 for D (6 bases). The V gene lost 2 bases and the J gene lost 9 bases, with 12 bases spanning the gap. The germline V gene has CDR1 MNHEY and CDR2 SVGEGT. This CDR3 is 13 amino acids long.

V is TRBV2 and J is TRBJ1-1; tentative D call: TRBD1 (5 bases). Germline CDR1 SNHLY, CDR2 FYNNEI. The CDR3 totals 13 residues. Trimming pared 6 bases from V and 1 base from J, leaving 9 bases between. DNA of the CDR3: TGTGCCAGCAGGGCGGGACCGAACACTGAAGCTTTCTTT. Its protein product is CASRAGPNTEAFF.

CDR3 region: CASSESPREGEKLFF. The CDR3 nucleotides are TGTGCCAGCAGTGAGAGCCCCAGGGAAGGGGAAAAACTGTTTTTT. This chain links TRBV6-1 with TRBJ1-4, with D possibly being TRBD1 (5 bases). V was cut by 3 bases and J by 8 bases, with 16 bases left in between. The CDR3 loop spans 15 amino acids. The germline CDR1 and CDR2 sequences are MNHNS and SASEGT.

The J gene is TRBJ2-3, the V gene TRBV5-1, with D tentatively TRBD1 (7 bases). Germline CDR1 SGHRS, CDR2 YFSETQ. Trimming shortened V by 8 bases and J by 2 bases, and 18 bases separated the two germline ends. The CDR3 sequence is 15 residues long. CDR3 sequence (DNA): TGCGCCAGTAATGGAGGGGGCTTAAACACAGATACGCAGTATTTT. Protein sequence: CASNGGGLNTDTQYF.

The rearrangement links TRBV10-3 to TRBJ1-1; D is uncertain. V was cut by 0 bases and J by 2 bases, with 7 bases left in between. Germline lookup yields CDR1 ENHRY and CDR2 SYGVKD. The length of the CDR3 is 14 residues. CDR3 region: CAISESAANTEAFF. For the CDR3, the DNA is TGTGCCATCAGTGAGTCAGCCGCAAACACTGAAGCTTTCTTT.

This chain uses TRBV29-1 with TRBJ1-1; no clear D. The CDR3 length is 12 residues. Between the trimmed V and J ends, which lost 0 bases and 4 bases, there was a span of 6 bases. CDR1 is SQVTM and CDR2 is ANQGSEA in the germline V gene. The CDR3 here is CSVEDFSTEAFF. CDR3 DNA: TGCAGCGTTGAAGATTTTAGCACTGAAGCTTTCTTT.

The rearrangement joins TRBV5-6 to TRBJ1-5; 8 bases are a match to TRBD1. The J segment lost 3 bases and the V segment lost 4 bases, leaving 6 bases of the junction unmatched. The CDR3 is made up of 15 amino acids. Germline V CDR1 and CDR2: SGHDT, YYEEEE. CDR3 region: CASSRTGGFNQPQHF. CDR3 in DNA: TGTGCCAGCAGCCGAACAGGGGGATTCAATCAGCCCCAGCATTTT.

A single count supports this clone. The chain carries TRBV19 and TRBJ1-1, with a possible D match to TRBD1 (6 bases). The CDR3 covers 14 residues. The V gene's germline CDR1 is LNHDA and CDR2 SQIVND (reference sequence). The V and J ends lost 3 bases and 1 base respectively, with 9 bases between them. The CDR3 reads CASSMGTKNTEAFF. As DNA, the CDR3 is TGTGCCAGTAGTATGGGGACAAAGAACACTGAAGCTTTCTTT.

V gene TRBV5-4 combines with J gene TRBJ1-4; 7 bases fit TRBD1. Per the germline V gene, CDR1 is SGHNT and CDR2 is YYREEE (reference sequence). V lost 3 bases to trimming and J lost 7 bases; unmatched junction nucleotides: 9. This CDR3 comprises 15 residues. This chain's CDR3 is CASSSRQGEGEKLFF. CDR3 DNA sequence: TGTGCCAGCAGCTCGAGACAGGGTGAGGGTGAAAAACTGTTTTTT.

This chain joins TRBV7-2 and TRBJ2-7; D may be TRBD1 (5 bases). V gave up 1 base and J gave up 0 bases, with 13 bases separating them. The CDR3 runs to 16 residues. Germline V gives CDR1 SGHTA, CDR2 FQGNSA. In nucleotides, the CDR3 is TGTGCCAGCAGCTTAGGCCGACAGTTATCCTCCTACGAGCAGTACTTC. Translating it yields CASSLGRQLSSYEQYF. The full variable domain, its missing parts supplied by reference TRBV7-2 and TRBJ2-7, is GAGVSQSPSNKVTEKGKDVELRCDPISGHTALYWYRQSLGQGLEFLIYFQGNSAPDKSGLPSDRFSAERTGGSVSTLTIQRTQQEDSAVYLCASSLGRQLSSYEQYFGPGTRLTVT.

This clone was seen once. The chain employs TRBV30 and TRBJ1-2, with 12 bases identical to TRBD1. The CDR3 covers 16 residues. V shed 2 bases and J 4 bases; nucleotides not matched to a gene: 8. Germline-derived CDR1 and CDR2 are GTSNPN and SVGIG (reference sequence). The CDR3 loop is CAWSSTGTGGLYGYTF. The CDR3 DNA sequence: TGTGCCTGGAGTTCAACCGGGACAGGGGGCCTCTATGGCTACACCTTC.

This clone turned up a few times. The chain is built from TRBV4-1 and TRBJ2-1; weak D call: TRBD1 (6 bases). This CDR3 region has 15 residues. The germline gives CDR1 MGHRA, CDR2 YSYEKL. Trimming removed 5 bases from V and 0 bases from J, with 11 bases in between. CDR3 region: CASSAQGSSYNEQFF. Written as DNA, the CDR3 is TGCGCCAGCAGCGCCCAGGGGAGCTCCTACAATGAGCAGTTCTTC.

The chain has TRBV2 and TRBJ1-4; D gene uncertain. CDR3 length: 15 residues. V gave up 7 bases and J gave up 0 bases, with 12 bases separating them. Per germline, CDR1 SNHLY and CDR2 FYNNEI. For the CDR3, the DNA is TGTGCCAGCAAAACCAGGCCAGCAACTAATGAAAAACTGTTTTTT. This gives the protein CASKTRPATNEKLFF.

The chain links TRBV10-3 to TRBJ2-7; 10 positions agree with TRBD1. CDR1 and CDR2 from the germline V gene are ENHRY and SYGVKD. Trimming cost V 9 bases and J 5 bases; bases outside gene matches: 4. The CDR3 is 12 amino acids. For the CDR3, the DNA is TGTGCCATACGGGACAGGGGACACGAGCAGTACTTC. Protein: CAIRDRGHEQYF.

J is TRBJ2-2 and V is TRBV4-3; TRBD2 matches 9 bases. Looked up from germline, CDR1 is LGHNA and CDR2 is YSLEER. The junction had 4 bases not matched to a gene; V was cut back by 5 bases and J by 6 bases. CDR3 length: 14 residues. The CDR3 protein is CASSSVAGAGELFF. Here the CDR3 DNA reads TGCGCCAGCAGCTCCGTAGCGGGGGCCGGGGAGCTGTTTTTT.

The V and J genes are TRBV2 and TRBJ1-6; possible D gene TRBD1, 6 bases. Trimming pared 9 bases from V and 0 bases from J, leaving 24 bases between. CDR1 and CDR2 from the germline V gene are SNHLY and FYNNEI. The CDR3 contains 19 residues. CDR3: CASTKTGSLTSSYNSPLHF. The CDR3 DNA reads as TGTGCCAGTACCAAGACAGGTTCGCTAACAAGCTCCTATAATTCACCCCTCCACTTT.

This chain joins TRBV19 and TRBJ2-5; TRBD2 agrees at 9 bases. Trimming removed 1 base from V and 5 bases from J; junction bases left unmatched: 8. This CDR3 spans 16 amino acids. Germline CDR1 is LNHDA and CDR2 is SQIVND (reference sequence). The CDR3 protein is CASSIVGSGGPETQYF. CDR3 in DNA: TGTGCCAGTAGTATAGTTGGTAGCGGGGGCCCGGAGACCCAGTACTTC.

The chain carries TRBV19 and TRBJ1-2; no clear D. Germline V CDR1 and CDR2: LNHDA, SQIVND (reference sequence). V lost 5 bases to trimming and J lost 4 bases, with 11 bases between them. The CDR3 is 13 amino acids. This CDR3 reads CASSLDGIYGYTF. DNA of the CDR3: TGTGCCAGTAGTCTCGACGGGATCTATGGCTACACCTTC.

This clone appeared a few times. This chain links TRBV6-1 with TRBJ1-2, with 11 bases matching TRBD1. This CDR3 comprises 15 residues. The V and J ends lost 8 bases and 6 bases, in that order; junction bases with no gene match: 11. Germline V gene data show CDR1 as MNHNS and CDR2 as SASEGT. The CDR3 bases are TGTGCCAGCTCCGACCAAGAGGACAGGGGGCATGGCTACACCTTC. This gives the protein CASSDQEDRGHGYTF.

J is TRBJ2-7 and V is TRBV30; the D is unclear. Germline V gene sequence: CDR1 GTSNPN, CDR2 SVGIG (reference sequence). The CDR3 length is 13 residues. V shed 3 bases and J shed 7 bases, with 16 bases lying between them. DNA of the CDR3: TGTGCCTGGAGCGCTAGTAGGTTGAGAGAGCAGTACTTC. The encoded protein is CAWSASRLREQYF.

The V call is TRBV5-6, the J call TRBJ2-1; TRBD2 matches at 8 bases. Per the germline V gene, CDR1 is SGHDT and CDR2 is YYEEEE. The CDR3 consists of 15 residues. V lost 4 bases, J lost 4 bases, and 7 bases stayed unmatched. As DNA, the CDR3 is TGTGCCAGCAGCCAACTAGCGGCGGGGTACAATGAGCAGTTCTTC. It encodes CASSQLAAGYNEQFF.

The rearrangement uses TRBV19 and TRBJ2-1, with TRBD1 identical over 9 bases. V lost 5 bases to trimming and J lost 8 bases; unmatched junction nucleotides: 7. The CDR3 contains 14 residues. Per germline, CDR1 LNHDA and CDR2 SQIVND (reference sequence). CDR3 residues: CASSLWTGEDEQFF. The CDR3 nucleotides read TGTGCCAGTAGTCTATGGACAGGGGAGGATGAGCAGTTCTTC. Full variable domain (outside the CDR3, taken from reference TRBV19 and TRBJ2-1): DGGITQSPKYLFRKEGQNVTLSCEQNLNHDAMYWYRQDPGQGLRLIYYSQIVNDFQKGDIAEGYSVSREKKESFPLTVTSAQKNPTAFYLCASSLWTGEDEQFFGPGTRLTVL.

This chain links TRBV28 with TRBJ1-1, with D maybe TRBD1 (5 bases). The CDR3 spans 11 residues. V gave up 6 bases and J gave up 8 bases, with 10 bases separating them. The germline V gene has CDR1 MDHEN and CDR2 SYDVKM. The CDR3 DNA reads TGTGCCAGCAGGGGGCGAAGGGAAGCTTTCTTT. Amino acids: CASRGRREAFF.

The rearrangement links TRBV6-5 to TRBJ2-7; possibly TRBD2 for D (6 bases). CDR3 length: 13 residues. Per the germline V gene, CDR1 is MNHEY and CDR2 is SVGAGI. The V gene lost 8 bases and the J gene lost 7 bases, with 18 bases spanning the gap. The CDR3 DNA reads as TGTGCCAGCTCCAGGGAGGCTTTGGGAGAGCAGTACTTC. Its translation is CASSREALGEQYF.

This clone occurred once. The gene calls are TRBV24-1 and TRBJ2-1, with 9 bases lining up with TRBD2. This CDR3 has 20 amino acids. Germline V gene sequence: CDR1 KGHDR, CDR2 SFDVKD. The J segment lost 8 bases and the V segment lost 7 bases, leaving 26 bases of the junction unmatched. Written as DNA, the CDR3 is TGTGCCACCAGCCCCGCGGGTGGGGGGCTCGCGGGAGGGCATTTGGATGAGCAGTTCTTC. This translates into CATSPAGGGLAGGHLDEQFF.